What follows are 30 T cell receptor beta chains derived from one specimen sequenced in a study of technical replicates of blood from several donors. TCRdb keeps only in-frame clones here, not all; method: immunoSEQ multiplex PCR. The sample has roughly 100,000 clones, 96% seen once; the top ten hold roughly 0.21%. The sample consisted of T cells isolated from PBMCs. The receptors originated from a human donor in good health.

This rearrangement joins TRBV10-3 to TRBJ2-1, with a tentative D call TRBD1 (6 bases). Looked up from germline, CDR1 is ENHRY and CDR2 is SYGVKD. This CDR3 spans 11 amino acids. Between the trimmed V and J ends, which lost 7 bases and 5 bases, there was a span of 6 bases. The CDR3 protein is CAIKGDNEQFF. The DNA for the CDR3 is TGTGCCATCAAGGGGGACAATGAGCAGTTCTTC.

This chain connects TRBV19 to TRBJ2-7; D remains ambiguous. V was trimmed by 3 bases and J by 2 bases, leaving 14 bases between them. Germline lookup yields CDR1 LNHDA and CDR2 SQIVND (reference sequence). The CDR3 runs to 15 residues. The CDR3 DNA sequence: TGTGCCAGTAGTATTAAAGTGGGCGTCCCCTACGAGCAGTACTTC. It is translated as CASSIKVGVPYEQYF. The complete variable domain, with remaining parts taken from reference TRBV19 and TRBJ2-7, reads DGGITQSPKYLFRKEGQNVTLSCEQNLNHDAMYWYRQDPGQGLRLIYYSQIVNDFQKGDIAEGYSVSREKKESFPLTVTSAQKNPTAFYLCASSIKVGVPYEQYFGPGTRLTVT.

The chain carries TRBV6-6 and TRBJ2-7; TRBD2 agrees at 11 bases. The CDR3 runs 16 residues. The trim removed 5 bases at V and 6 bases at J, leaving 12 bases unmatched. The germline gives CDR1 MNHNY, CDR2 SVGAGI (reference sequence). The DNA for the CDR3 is TGTGCCAGCAGTACGCCGGGACTAGCGGCCATGGTCGAGCAGTACTTC. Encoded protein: CASSTPGLAAMVEQYF.

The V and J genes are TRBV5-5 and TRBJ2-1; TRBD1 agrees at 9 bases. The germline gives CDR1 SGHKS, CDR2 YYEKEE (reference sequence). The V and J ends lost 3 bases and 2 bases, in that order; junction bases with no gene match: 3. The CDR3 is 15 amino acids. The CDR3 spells CASSSGTGTYNEQFF. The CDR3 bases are TGTGCCAGCAGCTCCGGGACAGGGACCTACAATGAGCAGTTCTTC.

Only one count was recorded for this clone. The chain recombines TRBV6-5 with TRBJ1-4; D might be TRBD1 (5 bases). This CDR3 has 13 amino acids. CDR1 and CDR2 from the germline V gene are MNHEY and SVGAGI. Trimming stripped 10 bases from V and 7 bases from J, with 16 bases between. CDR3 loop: CATTPGSGEKLFF. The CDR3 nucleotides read TGTGCCACCACCCCAGGGTCCGGTGAAAAACTGTTTTTT.

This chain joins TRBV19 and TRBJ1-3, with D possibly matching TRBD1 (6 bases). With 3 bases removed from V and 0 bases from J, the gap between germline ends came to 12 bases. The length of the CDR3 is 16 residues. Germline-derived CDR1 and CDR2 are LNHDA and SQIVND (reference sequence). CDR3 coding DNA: TGTGCCAGTAGTATGACAGGAGGCAACTCTGGAAACACCATATATTTT. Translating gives CASSMTGGNSGNTIYF.

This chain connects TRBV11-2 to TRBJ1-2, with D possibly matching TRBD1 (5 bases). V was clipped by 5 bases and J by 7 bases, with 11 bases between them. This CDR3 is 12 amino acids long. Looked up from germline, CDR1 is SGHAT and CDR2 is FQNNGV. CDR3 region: CASSPQESGYTF. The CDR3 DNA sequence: TGTGCCAGCAGCCCACAGGAAAGTGGCTACACCTTC.

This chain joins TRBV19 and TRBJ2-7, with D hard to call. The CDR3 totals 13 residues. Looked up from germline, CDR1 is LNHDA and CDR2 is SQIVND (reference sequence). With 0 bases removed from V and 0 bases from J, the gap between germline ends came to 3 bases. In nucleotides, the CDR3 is TGTGCCAGTAGTATAGATCGCTCCTACGAGCAGTACTTC. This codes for CASSIDRSYEQYF.

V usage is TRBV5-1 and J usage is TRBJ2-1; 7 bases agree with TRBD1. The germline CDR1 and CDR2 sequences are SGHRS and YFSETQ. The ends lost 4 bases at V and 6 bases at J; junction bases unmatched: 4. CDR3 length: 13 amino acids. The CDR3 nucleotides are TGCGCCAGCAGCATAGCAGGGGGCAATGAGCAGTTCTTC. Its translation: CASSIAGGNEQFF.

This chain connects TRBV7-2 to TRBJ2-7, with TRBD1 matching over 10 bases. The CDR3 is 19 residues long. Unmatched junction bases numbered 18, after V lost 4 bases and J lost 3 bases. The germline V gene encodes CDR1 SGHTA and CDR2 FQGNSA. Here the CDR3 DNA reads TGTGCCAGCAGCTCCCCGCTGGACAGGGGGAGAATTTTGGTCTACGAGCAGTACTTC. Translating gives CASSSPLDRGRILVYEQYF.

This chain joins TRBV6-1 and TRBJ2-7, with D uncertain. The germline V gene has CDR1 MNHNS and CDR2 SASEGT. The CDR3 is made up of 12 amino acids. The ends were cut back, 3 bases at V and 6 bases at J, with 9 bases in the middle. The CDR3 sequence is CASSDPTPEQYF. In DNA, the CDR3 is TGTGCCAGCAGTGACCCTACCCCCGAGCAGTACTTC.

CDR3 nucleotides: TGTGCCAGCTCACCCGACAGGGTCACTGAAGCTTTCTTT. It codes for CASSPDRVTEAFF. This chain uses TRBV18 with TRBJ1-1; TRBD1 matches 7 bases. The CDR3 extends over 13 amino acids. Looked up from germline, CDR1 is KGHSH and CDR2 is LQKENI. With V trimmed by 3 bases and J by 4 bases, 2 bases remained unmatched.

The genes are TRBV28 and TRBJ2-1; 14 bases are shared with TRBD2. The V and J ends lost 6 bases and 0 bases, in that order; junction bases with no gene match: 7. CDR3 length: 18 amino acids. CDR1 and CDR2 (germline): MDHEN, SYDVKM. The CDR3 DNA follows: TGTGCCAGCAGCATGGGACTAGCGGGAGAGCGCTCCTACAATGAGCAGTTCTTC. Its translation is CASSMGLAGERSYNEQFF.

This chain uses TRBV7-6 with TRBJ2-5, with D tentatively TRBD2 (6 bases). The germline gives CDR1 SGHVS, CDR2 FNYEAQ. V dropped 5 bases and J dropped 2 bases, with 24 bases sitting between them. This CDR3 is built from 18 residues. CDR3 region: CASSQNLGPGVKQETQYF. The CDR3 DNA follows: TGTGCCAGCAGCCAAAATTTGGGACCGGGGGTAAAGCAAGAGACCCAGTACTTC.

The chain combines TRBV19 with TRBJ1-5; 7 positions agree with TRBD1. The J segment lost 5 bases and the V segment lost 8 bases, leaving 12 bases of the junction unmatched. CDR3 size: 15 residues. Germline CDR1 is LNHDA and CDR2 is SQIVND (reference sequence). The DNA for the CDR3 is TGTGCCAGTGAACACGGGACAGCCAAGTATCAGCCCCAGCATTTT. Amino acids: CASEHGTAKYQPQHF.

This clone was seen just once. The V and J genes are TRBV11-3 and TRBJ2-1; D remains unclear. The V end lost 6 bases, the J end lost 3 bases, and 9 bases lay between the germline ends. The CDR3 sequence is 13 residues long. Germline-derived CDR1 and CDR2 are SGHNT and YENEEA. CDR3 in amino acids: CASSNNNYNEQFF. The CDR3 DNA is TGTGCCAGCAGTAACAACAACTACAATGAGCAGTTCTTC.

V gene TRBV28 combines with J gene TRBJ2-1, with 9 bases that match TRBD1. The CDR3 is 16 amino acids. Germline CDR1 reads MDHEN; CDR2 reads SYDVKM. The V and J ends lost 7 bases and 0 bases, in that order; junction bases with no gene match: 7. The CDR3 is CASTPWGQGSYNEQFF. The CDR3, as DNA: TGTGCCAGCACTCCCTGGGGACAGGGCTCCTACAATGAGCAGTTCTTC.

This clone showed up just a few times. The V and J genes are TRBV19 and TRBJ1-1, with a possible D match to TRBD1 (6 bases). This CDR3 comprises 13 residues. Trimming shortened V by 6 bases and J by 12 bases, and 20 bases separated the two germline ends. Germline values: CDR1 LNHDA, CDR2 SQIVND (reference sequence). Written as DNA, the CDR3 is TGTGCCAGTAGATCGGACCTCAGGACAGTGACTTTCTTT. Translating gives CASRSDLRTVTFF. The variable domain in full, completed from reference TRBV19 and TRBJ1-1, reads DGGITQSPKYLFRKEGQNVTLSCEQNLNHDAMYWYRQDPGQGLRLIYYSQIVNDFQKGDIAEGYSVSREKKESFPLTVTSAQKNPTAFYLCASRSDLRTVTFFGQGTRLTVV.

CDR3 residues: CASSSDRYRYTEAFF. DNA for the CDR3: TGTGCCAGCAGCTCTGACAGGTATCGGTACACTGAAGCTTTCTTT. V is TRBV6-5 and J is TRBJ1-1; maybe TRBD1 (6 bases). The CDR3 has 15 residues. Per the germline V gene, CDR1 is MNHEY and CDR2 is SVGAGI. The V end lost 6 bases, the J end lost 3 bases, and 17 bases lay between the germline ends.

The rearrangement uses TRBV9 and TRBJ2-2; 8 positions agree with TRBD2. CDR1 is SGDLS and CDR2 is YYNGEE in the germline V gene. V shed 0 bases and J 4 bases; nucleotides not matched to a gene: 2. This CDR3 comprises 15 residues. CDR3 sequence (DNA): TGTGCCAGCAGCGTAGGCGGGGGGACCACCGGGGAGCTGTTTTTT. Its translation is CASSVGGGTTGELFF. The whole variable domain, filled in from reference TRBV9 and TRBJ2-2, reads DSGVTQTPKHLITATGQRVTLRCSPRSGDLSVYWYQQSLDQGLQFLIQYYNGEERAKGNILERFSAQQFPDLHSELNLSSLELGDSALYFCASSVGGGTTGELFFGEGSRLTVL.

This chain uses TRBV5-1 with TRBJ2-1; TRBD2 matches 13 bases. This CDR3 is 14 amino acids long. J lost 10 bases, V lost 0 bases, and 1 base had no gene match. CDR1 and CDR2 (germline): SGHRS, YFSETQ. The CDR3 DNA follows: TGCGCCAGCAGCTTGGAGGGACTAGCGGGGGAGCAGTTCTTC. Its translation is CASSLEGLAGEQFF.

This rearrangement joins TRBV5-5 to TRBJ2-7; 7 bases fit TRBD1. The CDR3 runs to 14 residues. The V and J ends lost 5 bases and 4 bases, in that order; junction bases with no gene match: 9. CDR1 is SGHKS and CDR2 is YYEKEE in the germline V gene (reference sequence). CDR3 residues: CASREGALTYEQYF. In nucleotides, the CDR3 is TGTGCCAGCAGAGAGGGGGCCTTAACTTACGAGCAGTACTTC. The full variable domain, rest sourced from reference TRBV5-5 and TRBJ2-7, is DAGVTQSPTHLIKTRGQQVTLRCSPISGHKSVSWYQQVLGQGPQFIFQYYEKEERGRGNFPDRFSARQFPNYSSELNVNALLLGDSALYLCASREGALTYEQYFGPGTRLTVT.

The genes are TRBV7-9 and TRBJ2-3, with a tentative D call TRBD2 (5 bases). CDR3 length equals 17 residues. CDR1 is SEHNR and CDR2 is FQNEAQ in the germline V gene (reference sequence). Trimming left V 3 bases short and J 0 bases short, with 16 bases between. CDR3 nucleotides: TGTGCCAGCAGCTTTTGGCTGAGCGGAGCGAGCACAGATACGCAGTATTTT. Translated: CASSFWLSGASTDTQYF.

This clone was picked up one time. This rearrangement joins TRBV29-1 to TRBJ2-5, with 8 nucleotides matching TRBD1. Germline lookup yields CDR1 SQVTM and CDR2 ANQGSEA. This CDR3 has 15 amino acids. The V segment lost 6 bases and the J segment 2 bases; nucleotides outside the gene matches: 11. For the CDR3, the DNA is TGCAGCGTGGATTCACAGGGGGGAAGGCAAGAGACCCAGTACTTC. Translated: CSVDSQGGRQETQYF.

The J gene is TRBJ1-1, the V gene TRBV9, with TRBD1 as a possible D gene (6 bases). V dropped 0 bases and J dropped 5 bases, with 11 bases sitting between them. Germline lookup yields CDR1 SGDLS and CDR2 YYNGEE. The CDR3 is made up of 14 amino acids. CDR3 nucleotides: TGTGCCAGCAGCGTAGGCAGGGGAGGGACTGAAGCTTTCTTT. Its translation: CASSVGRGGTEAFF.

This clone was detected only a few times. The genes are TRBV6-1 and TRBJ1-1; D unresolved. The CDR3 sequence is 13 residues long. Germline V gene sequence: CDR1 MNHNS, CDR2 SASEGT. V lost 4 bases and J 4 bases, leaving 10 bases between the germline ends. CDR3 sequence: CASSVRGGTEAFF. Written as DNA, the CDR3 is TGTGCCAGCAGTGTAAGAGGTGGCACTGAAGCTTTCTTT.

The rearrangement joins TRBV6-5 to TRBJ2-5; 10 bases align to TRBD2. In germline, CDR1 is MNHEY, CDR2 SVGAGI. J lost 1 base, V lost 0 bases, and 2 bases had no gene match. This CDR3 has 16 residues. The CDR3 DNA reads TGTGCCAGCAGTTACTCGGCTAGCGGGAGCCAAGAGACCCAGTACTTC. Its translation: CASSYSASGSQETQYF.

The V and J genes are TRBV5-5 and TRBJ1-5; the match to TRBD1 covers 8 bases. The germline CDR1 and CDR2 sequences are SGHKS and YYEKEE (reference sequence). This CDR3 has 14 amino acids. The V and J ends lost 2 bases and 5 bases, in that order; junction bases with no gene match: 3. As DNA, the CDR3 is TGTGCCAGCAGCTTTGGACAGGGTGATCAGCCCCAGCATTTT. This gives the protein CASSFGQGDQPQHF.

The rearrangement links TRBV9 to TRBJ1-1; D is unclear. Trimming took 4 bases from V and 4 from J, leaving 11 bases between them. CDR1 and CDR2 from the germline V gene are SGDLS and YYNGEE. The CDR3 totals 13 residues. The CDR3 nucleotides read TGTGCCAGCAGCACCGGCGGAGGCACTGAAGCTTTCTTT. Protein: CASSTGGGTEAFF.

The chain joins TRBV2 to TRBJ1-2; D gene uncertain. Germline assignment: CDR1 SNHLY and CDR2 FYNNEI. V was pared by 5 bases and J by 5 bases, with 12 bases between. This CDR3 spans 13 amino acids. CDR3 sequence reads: CASSPTIEYGYTF. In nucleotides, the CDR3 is TGTGCCAGCAGTCCTACGATTGAATATGGCTACACCTTC.